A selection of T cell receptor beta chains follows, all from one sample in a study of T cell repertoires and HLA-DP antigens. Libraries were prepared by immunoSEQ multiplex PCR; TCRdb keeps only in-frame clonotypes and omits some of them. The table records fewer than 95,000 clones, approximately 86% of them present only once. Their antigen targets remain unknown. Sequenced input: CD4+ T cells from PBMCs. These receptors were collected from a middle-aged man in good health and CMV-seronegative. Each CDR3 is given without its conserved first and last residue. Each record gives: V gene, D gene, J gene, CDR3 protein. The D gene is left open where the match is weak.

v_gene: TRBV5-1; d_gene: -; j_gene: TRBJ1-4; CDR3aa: ASSLYSATNEKLF
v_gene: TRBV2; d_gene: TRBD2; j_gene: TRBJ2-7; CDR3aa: ASSAGLGDEQY
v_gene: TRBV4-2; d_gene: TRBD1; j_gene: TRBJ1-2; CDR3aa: ASSHPWTGDGYT
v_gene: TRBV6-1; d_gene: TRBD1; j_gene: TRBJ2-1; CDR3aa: ASSPQTGTGVEQF
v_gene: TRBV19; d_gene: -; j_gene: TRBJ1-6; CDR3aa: ASSIDLSGARHSPLH
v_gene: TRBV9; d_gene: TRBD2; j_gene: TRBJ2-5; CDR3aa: ASSVGLAIGETQY
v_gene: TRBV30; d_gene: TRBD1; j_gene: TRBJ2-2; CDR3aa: AWSKRQGVGELF
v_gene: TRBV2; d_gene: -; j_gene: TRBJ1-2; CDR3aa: ASSEQGRYGYT
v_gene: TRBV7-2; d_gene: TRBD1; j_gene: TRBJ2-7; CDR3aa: ASSSPDRVGFYEQY
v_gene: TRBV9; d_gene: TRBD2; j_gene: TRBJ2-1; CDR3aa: ASSPSVGGGSYNEQF
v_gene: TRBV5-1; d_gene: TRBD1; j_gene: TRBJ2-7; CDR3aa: ASSVRGQGIEQY
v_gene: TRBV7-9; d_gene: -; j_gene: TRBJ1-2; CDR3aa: ASSGYGYT
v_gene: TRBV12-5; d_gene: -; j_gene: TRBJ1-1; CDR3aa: ASGLGGEAF
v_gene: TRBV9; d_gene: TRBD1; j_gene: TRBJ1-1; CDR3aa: ASSGPGDRLNTEAF
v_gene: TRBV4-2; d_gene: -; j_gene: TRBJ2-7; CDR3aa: ASSQVGGSWNEQY
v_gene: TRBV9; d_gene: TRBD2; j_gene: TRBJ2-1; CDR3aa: ASSVAGTSGRNEQF
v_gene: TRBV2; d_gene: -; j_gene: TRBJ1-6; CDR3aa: ASSEGGYSPLH
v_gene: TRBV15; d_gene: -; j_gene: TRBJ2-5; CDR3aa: ATSRYEETQY
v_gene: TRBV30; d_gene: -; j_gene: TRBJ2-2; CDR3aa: AWRRDQANTGELF
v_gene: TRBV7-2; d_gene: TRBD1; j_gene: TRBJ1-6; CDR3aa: ASSLGYRGRENSPLH
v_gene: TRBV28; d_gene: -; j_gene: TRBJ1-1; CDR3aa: ASSLDMNTEAF
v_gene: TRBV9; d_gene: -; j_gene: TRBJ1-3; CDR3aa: ASSYGTGDTIY
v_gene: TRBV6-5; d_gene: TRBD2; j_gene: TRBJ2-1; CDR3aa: ASSFRTSGSYNEQF
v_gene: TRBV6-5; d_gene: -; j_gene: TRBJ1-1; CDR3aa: ASREGRQNTEAF
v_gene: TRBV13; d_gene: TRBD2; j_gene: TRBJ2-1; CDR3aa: ASSPPAGGPSDEQF
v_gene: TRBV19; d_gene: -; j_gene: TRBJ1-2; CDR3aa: ASSIRGRSAYGYT
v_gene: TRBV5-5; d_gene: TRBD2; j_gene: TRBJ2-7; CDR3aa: ASTSGGGSFYEQY
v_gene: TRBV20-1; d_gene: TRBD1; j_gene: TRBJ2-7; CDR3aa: SALTGDEQY
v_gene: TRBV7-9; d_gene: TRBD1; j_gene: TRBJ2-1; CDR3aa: ASSPPGQYNEQF
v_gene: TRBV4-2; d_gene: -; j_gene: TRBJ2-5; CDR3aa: ASSLQTTGETQY
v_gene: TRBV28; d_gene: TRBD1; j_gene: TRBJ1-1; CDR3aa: ASSLGQKNTEAF
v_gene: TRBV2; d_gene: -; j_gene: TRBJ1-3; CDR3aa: ASMPRVSGNTIY
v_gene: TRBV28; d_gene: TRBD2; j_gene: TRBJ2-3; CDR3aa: ASSGAGTSGRRTDTQY
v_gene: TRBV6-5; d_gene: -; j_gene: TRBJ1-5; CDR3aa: ASRAGSGQPQH
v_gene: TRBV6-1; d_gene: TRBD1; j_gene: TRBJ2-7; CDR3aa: ASNHGQGYEQY
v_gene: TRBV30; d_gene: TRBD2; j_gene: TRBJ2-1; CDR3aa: AWNSGIGNEQF
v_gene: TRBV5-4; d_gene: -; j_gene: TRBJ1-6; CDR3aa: ASSLRSLYGSSYNSPLH
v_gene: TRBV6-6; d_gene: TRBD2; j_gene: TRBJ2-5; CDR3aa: ASSFSGGRGETQY
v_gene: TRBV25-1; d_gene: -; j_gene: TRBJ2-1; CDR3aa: ASRTGSSYNEQF
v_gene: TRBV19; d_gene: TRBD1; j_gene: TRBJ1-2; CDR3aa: ASSPGTEPYGYT
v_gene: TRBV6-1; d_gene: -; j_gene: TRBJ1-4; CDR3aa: ASSAPQGFREKLF
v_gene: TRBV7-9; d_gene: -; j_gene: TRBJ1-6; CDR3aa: ASSSPVARSLH
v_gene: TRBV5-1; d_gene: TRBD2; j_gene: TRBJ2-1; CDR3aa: ASSTGLATPNYNEQF
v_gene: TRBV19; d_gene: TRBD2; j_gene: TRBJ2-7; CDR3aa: ASSISGLAGEANVYEQY
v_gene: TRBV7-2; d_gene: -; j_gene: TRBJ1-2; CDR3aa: ASSLDPVAPGGNYGYT
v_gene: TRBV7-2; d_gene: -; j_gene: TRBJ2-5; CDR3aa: ASSPQGIQETQY
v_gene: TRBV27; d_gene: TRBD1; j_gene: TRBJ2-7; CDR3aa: ASSSRGQGAYEQY
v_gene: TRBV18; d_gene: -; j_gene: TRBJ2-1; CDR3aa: ASSPTQGAGGYNEQF
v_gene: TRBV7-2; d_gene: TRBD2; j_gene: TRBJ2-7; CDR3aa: ASSVQSLAGGGEQY
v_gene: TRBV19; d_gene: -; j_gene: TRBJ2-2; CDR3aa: ASRPSGLNTGELF
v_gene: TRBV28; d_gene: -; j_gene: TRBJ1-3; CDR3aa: ASSASGGGIAGNTIY
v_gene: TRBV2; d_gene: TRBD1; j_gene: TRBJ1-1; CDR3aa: ASSEGVRGAF
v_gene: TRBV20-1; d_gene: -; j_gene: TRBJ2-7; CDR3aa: SASTEYEQY
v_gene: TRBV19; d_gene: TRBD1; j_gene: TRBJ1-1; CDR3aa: ASSMGQVSNTEAF
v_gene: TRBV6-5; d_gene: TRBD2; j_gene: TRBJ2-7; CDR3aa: ASSTAGGTYEQY
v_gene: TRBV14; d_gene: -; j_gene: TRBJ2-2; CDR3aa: ASSYTGFGELF